This TCR beta chain was documented in a study of blood T cell repertoires in COVID-19. Study information: Researchers got acute and convalescent COVID-19 samples from the United States, Italy and Spain.

Original data processing: Reference gene primer amplification yielded estimated nucleated cell counts. Sequencing used immunoSEQ multiplex PCR; TCRdb keeps in-frame clones, though not all of them. For V, J and clone size, that table is used; D and trimming come from the DNA. The table lists approximately 320,000 clones, approximately 85% of them singletons, with 7.2% in the top ten. Germline V gives CDR1 MDHEN, CDR2 SYDVKM. V lost 5 bases and J lost 0; bases outside the gene matches: 6. The CDR3 loop spans 16 amino acids. The rearrangement joins TRBV28 to TRBJ1-3; 8 positions agree with TRBD1. This clonotype originated in a human donor in a cohort sampled during active COVID-19. Sequencing was done on a sample of peripheral blood. The CDR3 sequence is CASSLATGGSGNTIYF. In nucleotides, the CDR3 is TGTGCCAGCAGTCTAGCCACAGGGGGCTCTGGAAACACCATATATTTT.